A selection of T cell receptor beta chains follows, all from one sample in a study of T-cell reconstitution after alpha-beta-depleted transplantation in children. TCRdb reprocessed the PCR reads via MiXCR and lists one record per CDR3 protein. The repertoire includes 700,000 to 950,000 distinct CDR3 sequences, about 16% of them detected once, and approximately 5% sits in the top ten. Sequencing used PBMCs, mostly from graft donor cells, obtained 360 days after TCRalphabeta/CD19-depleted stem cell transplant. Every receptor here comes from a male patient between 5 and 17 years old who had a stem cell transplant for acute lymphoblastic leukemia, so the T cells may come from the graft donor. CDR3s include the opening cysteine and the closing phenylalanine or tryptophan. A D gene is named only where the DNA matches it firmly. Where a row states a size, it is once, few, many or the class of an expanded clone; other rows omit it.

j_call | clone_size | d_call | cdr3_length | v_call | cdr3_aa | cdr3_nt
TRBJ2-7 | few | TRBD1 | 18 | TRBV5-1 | CASSLIGLEGASLYEQYF | TGCGCCAGCAGCCTCATCGGCCTTGAGGGGGCATCTCTCTACGAGCAGTACTTC
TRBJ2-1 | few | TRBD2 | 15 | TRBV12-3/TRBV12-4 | CASRAPGGFRNEQFF | TGTGCCAGCCGTGCCCCGGGAGGGTTTCGCAATGAGCAGTTCTTC
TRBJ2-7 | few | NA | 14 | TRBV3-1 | CASSLIAEPYEQYF | TGTGCCAGCAGCCTAATAGCGGAGCCCTACGAGCAGTACTTC
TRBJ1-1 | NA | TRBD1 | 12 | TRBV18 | CASSPDRGLAFF | TGTGCCAGCTCTCCGGACAGGGGGCTTGCTTTCTTT
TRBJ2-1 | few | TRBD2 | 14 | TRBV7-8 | CATYSGSSGNEQFF | TGTGCCACCTATAGCGGGAGTAGTGGGAATGAGCAGTTCTTC
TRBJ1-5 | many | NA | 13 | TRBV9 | CASSVDLNQPQHF | TGTGCCAGCAGCGTGGACCTCAATCAGCCCCAGCATTTT
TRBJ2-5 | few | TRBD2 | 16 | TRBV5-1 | CASSGSLAGGPGTQYF | TGCGCCAGCAGCGGCTCTCTAGCGGGAGGGCCTGGGACCCAGTACTTC
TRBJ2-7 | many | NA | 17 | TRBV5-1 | CASSLLSATPSSYEQYF | TGCGCCAGCAGCTTGCTATCGGCGACACCGAGCTCCTACGAGCAGTACTTC
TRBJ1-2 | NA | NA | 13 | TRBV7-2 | CASSYVPNYGYTF | TGTGCCAGCAGCTACGTTCCTAACTATGGCTACACCTTC
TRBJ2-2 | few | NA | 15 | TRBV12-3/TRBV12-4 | CASSLWGTNTGELFF | TGTGCCAGCAGTTTGTGGGGAACGAACACCGGGGAGCTGTTTTTT
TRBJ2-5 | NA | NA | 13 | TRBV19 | CASSVDRQETQYF | TGTGCCAGTAGTGTGGACCGTCAAGAGACCCAGTACTTC
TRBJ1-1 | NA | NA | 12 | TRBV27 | CASSTPQGYAFF | TGTGCCAGCAGTACCCCCCAGGGGTACGCTTTCTTT
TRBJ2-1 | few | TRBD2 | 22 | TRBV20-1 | CSARDLSLGGTRDSRSYNEQFF | TGCAGTGCTAGAGACCTTTCCCTGGGGGGGACCCGGGACTCTCGCTCCTACAATGAGCAGTTCTTC
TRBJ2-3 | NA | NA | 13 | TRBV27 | CASSYQGLDTQYF | TGTGCCAGCAGTTACCAAGGATTAGATACGCAGTATTTT
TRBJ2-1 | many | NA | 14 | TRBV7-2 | CASSLRAANNEQFF | TGTGCCAGCAGCTTAAGAGCAGCCAACAATGAGCAGTTCTTC
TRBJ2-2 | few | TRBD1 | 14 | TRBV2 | CASKRQGNTGELFF | TGTGCCAGCAAACGACAGGGGAACACCGGGGAGCTGTTTTTT
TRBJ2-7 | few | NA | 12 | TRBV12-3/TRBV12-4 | CASSSDYFEQYF | TGTGCCAGCAGTTCGGACTACTTCGAGCAGTACTTC
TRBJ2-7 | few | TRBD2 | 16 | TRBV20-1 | CSVSRLAGGQPYEQYF | TGCAGTGTATCGCGACTAGCGGGAGGCCAACCGTACGAGCAGTACTTC
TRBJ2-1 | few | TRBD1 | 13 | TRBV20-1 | CSAPDRVVNEQFF | TGCAGTGCCCCGGACAGGGTTGTTAATGAGCAGTTCTTC
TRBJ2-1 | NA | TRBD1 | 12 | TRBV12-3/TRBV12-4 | CASSNRQGEQFF | TGTGCCAGCAGTAATCGACAGGGTGAGCAGTTCTTC
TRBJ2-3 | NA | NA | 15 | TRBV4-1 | CASSQGARTLDTQYF | TGCGCCAGCAGCCAAGGGGCCAGAACGCTTGATACGCAGTATTTT
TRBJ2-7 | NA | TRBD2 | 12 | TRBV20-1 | CSGREKRYEQYF | TGCAGTGGGCGGGAGAAAAGGTACGAGCAGTACTTC
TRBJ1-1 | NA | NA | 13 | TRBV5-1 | CASSSHLNTEAFF | TGCGCCAGCAGCTCACATCTGAACACTGAAGCTTTCTTT
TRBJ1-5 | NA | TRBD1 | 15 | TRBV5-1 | CASSLGQGLDQPQHF | TGCGCCAGCAGCTTGGGACAGGGTCTCGATCAGCCCCAGCATTTT
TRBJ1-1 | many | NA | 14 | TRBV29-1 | CSGRADNLNTEAFF | TGCAGCGGTAGGGCCGATAACTTGAACACTGAAGCTTTCTTT
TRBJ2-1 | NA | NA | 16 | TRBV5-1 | CASSFVPGHSSNEQFF | TGCGCCAGCAGCTTCGTTCCGGGACACTCGTCCAATGAGCAGTTCTTC
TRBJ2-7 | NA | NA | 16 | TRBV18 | CASSPMTFTSGYEQYF | TGTGCCAGCTCACCCATGACATTTACTTCGGGTTACGAGCAGTACTTC
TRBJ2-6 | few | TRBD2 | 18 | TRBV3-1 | CASSQMWREVSGANVLTF | TGTGCCAGCAGCCAGATGTGGCGGGAGGTATCTGGGGCCAACGTCCTGACTTTC
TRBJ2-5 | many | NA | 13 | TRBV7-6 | CASSPFSEETQYF | TGTGCCAGCAGCCCCTTTAGCGAGGAGACCCAGTACTTC
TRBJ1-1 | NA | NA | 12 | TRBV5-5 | CASRGRRTEAFF | TGTGCCAGCCGGGGCCGGAGAACTGAAGCTTTCTTT
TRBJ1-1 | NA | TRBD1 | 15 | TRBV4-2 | CASSQGPTGDTEAFF | TGTGCCAGCAGCCAAGGACCGACAGGGGACACTGAAGCTTTCTTT
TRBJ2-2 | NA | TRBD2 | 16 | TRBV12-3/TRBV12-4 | CASALLAGAGTGELFF | TGTGCCAGCGCATTACTAGCGGGAGCGGGCACCGGGGAGCTGTTTTTT
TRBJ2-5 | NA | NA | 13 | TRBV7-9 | CASNPGFGETQYF | TGTGCCAGCAACCCAGGGTTTGGGGAGACCCAGTACTTC